A single sample is the source of the 18 T cell receptor beta chains below, sequenced in a study of blood T cell repertoires in COVID-19. This table comes from immunoSEQ multiplex PCR, and its TCRdb copy is limited to in-frame clones, with some not included. The table shows approximately 130,000 clones, with roughly 85% occurring only once. Sequenced: peripheral blood. The receptors shown here come from a human donor in a cohort sampled during active COVID-19.

The chain employs TRBV19 and TRBJ1-4; 8 nucleotides align to TRBD1. Germline values: CDR1 LNHDA, CDR2 SQIVND (reference sequence). Unmatched junction bases numbered 18, after V lost 5 bases and J lost 4 bases. This CDR3 has 19 amino acids. CDR3 region: CASSFPSLLQGAVNEKLFF. CDR3 DNA sequence: TGTGCCAGTAGTTTCCCCTCCCTTCTTCAGGGGGCCGTTAATGAAAAACTGTTTTTT.

The genes are TRBV6-2 or TRBV6-3 and TRBJ2-3, with 13 bases identical to TRBD2. This CDR3 contains 16 residues. V trimming: 3 bases; J trimming: 6 bases; junction bases outside the gene matches: 6. The germline gives CDR1 MNHEY, CDR2 SVGEGT. The CDR3 coding sequence is TGTGCCAGCAGTTATTCCTCGGGACTAGCGGGGGATACGCAGTATTTT. Protein: CASSYSSGLAGDTQYF.

This clone was counted a single time. The V gene is TRBV6-2 or TRBV6-3, the J gene TRBJ2-4; 7 bases line up with TRBD1. The germline V gene encodes CDR1 MNHEY and CDR2 SVGEGT. Trimming removed 2 bases from V and 5 bases from J; junction bases left unmatched: 3. The CDR3 is 14 amino acids. The DNA of the CDR3 is TGTGCCAGCAGTTACGCCGGGACAGAAAACATTCAGTACTTC. Residues: CASSYAGTENIQYF.

CDR3 coding DNA: TGTGCCAGTAGTATACAGGGGGAATATCAGCCCCAGCATTTT. Residues: CASSIQGEYQPQHF. The chain has TRBV19 and TRBJ1-5, with 7 bases fitting TRBD1. V dropped 2 bases and J dropped 5; count of bases not matched to a gene: 3. Germline lookup yields CDR1 LNHDA and CDR2 SQIVND (reference sequence). The CDR3 sequence is 14 residues long.

The table lists this clone with a count of one. The chain carries TRBV11-1 and TRBJ2-5; 8 bases fit TRBD2. Germline V CDR1 and CDR2: SGHAT, FQDESV (reference sequence). The CDR3 is 15 amino acids. Trimming cost V 5 bases and J 5 bases; bases outside gene matches: 10. The CDR3 DNA reads as TGTGCCAGCAGCCTCACTGGGGGCGGGGGGGAGACCCAGTACTTC. Its translation is CASSLTGGGGETQYF.

The CDR3 DNA is TGTGCCAGCAGCAGGACAGGGGGCATCACTGAAGCTTTCTTT. The encoded protein is CASSRTGGITEAFF. The chain employs TRBV6-5 and TRBJ1-1, with 11 nucleotides matching TRBD1. The ends lost 6 bases at V and 4 bases at J; junction bases unmatched: 4. The V gene's germline CDR1 is MNHEY and CDR2 SVGAGI. There are 14 residues in the CDR3.

The V and J genes are TRBV6-4 and TRBJ2-1; no clear D gene. From germline, CDR1 is MRHNA and CDR2 SNTAGT. Trimming shortened V by 2 bases and J by 7 bases, and 9 bases separated the two germline ends. CDR3 size: 13 residues. DNA for the CDR3: TGTGCCAGCAGTGACGTCTACGAGAATGAGCAGTTCTTC. Its protein product is CASSDVYENEQFF.

This clone was seen a few times. The genes are TRBV5-6 and TRBJ2-7; D gene uncertain. This CDR3 contains 14 residues. From germline, CDR1 is SGHDT and CDR2 YYEEEE. V lost 0 bases and J 6 bases, leaving 13 bases between the germline ends. This CDR3 is CASSLGGRVGEQYV. CDR3 in DNA: TGTGCCAGCAGCTTGGGTGGCCGGGTCGGCGAGCAGTACGTC.

The J gene is TRBJ1-4, the V gene TRBV3-1 (or the pseudogene TRBV3-2); no firm D call. Trimming removed 4 bases at V and 12 bases at J, with 9 bases between. CDR1 is LGHDT, CDR2 YNNKEL, per germline (reference sequence). CDR3 length equals 11 residues. This CDR3 is CASSLTGELFF. As DNA, the CDR3 is TGTGCCAGCAGCCTCACCGGGGAACTGTTTTTT.

The genes are TRBV7-3 and TRBJ2-3; 13 bases match TRBD2. Looked up from germline, CDR1 is SGHTA and CDR2 is FQGTGA. There are 15 residues in the CDR3. V shed 6 bases, J shed 0 bases, and the junction held 0 bases outside the gene matches. CDR3 region: CASRTSGGSTDTQYF. The CDR3 bases are TGTGCCAGCAGGACTAGCGGGGGGAGCACAGATACGCAGTATTTT.

This sequence joins TRBV6-2 or TRBV6-3 and TRBJ1-5; 8 bases fit TRBD1. This CDR3 contains 14 residues. The ends lost 4 bases at V and 6 bases at J; junction bases unmatched: 5. Germline values: CDR1 MNHEY, CDR2 SVGEGT. CDR3 sequence: CASSFSGGVQPQHF. The DNA for the CDR3 is TGTGCCAGCAGTTTTTCAGGGGGCGTTCAGCCCCAGCATTTT.

This clone was observed a few times. The rearrangement uses TRBV7-9 and TRBJ1-5, with 8 bases identical to TRBD1. The V gene's germline CDR1 is SEHNR and CDR2 FQNEAQ (reference sequence). There are 12 residues in the CDR3. With V trimmed by 5 bases and J by 9 bases, 3 bases remained unmatched. The CDR3 DNA sequence: TGTGCCAGCAGCCGCACAGGGGGGCCCCAGCATTTT. This gives the protein CASSRTGGPQHF.

The rearrangement uses TRBV19 and TRBJ1-1; D is perhaps TRBD1 (6 bases). The CDR3 length is 17 residues. V lost 0 bases and J lost 1, with 15 bases in between. In germline, CDR1 is LNHDA, CDR2 SQIVND (reference sequence). The CDR3 nucleotides are TGTGCCAGTAGTATAGATCGTGAGGGGGTTGGGAACACTGAAGCTTTCTTT. Translated, it gives CASSIDREGVGNTEAFF.

The chain recombines TRBV11-2 with TRBJ2-3; no clear D gene. The length of the CDR3 is 14 residues. V was cut by 4 bases and J by 1 base, with 9 bases left in between. The germline CDR1 and CDR2 sequences are SGHAT and FQNNGV. For the CDR3, the DNA is TGTGCCAGCAGCTCCGATCCGGGCACAGATACGCAGTATTTT. Translating gives CASSSDPGTDTQYF.

J is TRBJ2-5 and V is TRBV5-1, with TRBD1 identical over 9 bases. Unmatched junction bases numbered 6, after V lost 4 bases and J lost 5 bases. The CDR3 is 14 residues long. CDR1 is SGHRS and CDR2 is YFSETQ in the germline V gene. DNA of the CDR3: TGCGCCAGCAGCCCGGGACAGGGCCGGGAGACCCAGTACTTC. The encoded protein is CASSPGQGRETQYF.

The chain carries TRBV29-1 and TRBJ2-5, with TRBD2 matching 8 bases. The CDR3 is 12 amino acids. Germline V CDR1 and CDR2: SQVTM, ANQGSEA. The CDR3 sequence: CREAGGRETQYF. Here the CDR3 DNA reads TGCAGAGAGGCGGGGGGCCGGGAGACCCAGTACTTC.

The chain carries TRBV6-1 and TRBJ1-2; possibly TRBD1 for D (5 bases). The CDR3 has 15 amino acids. Looked up from germline, CDR1 is MNHNS and CDR2 is SASEGT. V was trimmed by 3 bases and J by 3 bases, leaving 14 bases between them. The CDR3 DNA is TGTGCCAGCAGTGAGGGGAGGGGAGGGTACTATGGCTACACCTTC. As protein: CASSEGRGGYYGYTF.

This clone was picked up a small number of times. The chain has TRBV6-2 or TRBV6-3 and TRBJ2-1, with 11 bases aligning to TRBD2. Per the germline V gene, CDR1 is MNHEY and CDR2 is SVGEGT. CDR3 size: 15 residues. V was pared by 6 bases and J by 7 bases, with 8 bases of the junction left unmatched. The DNA of the CDR3 is TGTGCCAGCAGCTCCGCCCGGACTAGCGGGAATGAGCAGTTCTTC. Translated, it gives CASSSARTSGNEQFF.